The rows below give T cell receptor beta chains drawn from one sample of a study of cytomegalovirus exposure and HLA in healthy donors. Data came from immunoSEQ multiplex PCR; TCRdb stores just in-frame clones and leaves some out. The sample carries about 110,000 clones, about 74% recorded once. What was sequenced was PBMCs. These receptors originate from a middle-aged woman in good health and CMV-seropositive. Both conserved end residues are part of each CDR3. The order of the fields is D gene, J gene, V gene, clone size, CDR3 DNA, CDR3 protein. A D gene is named only where the DNA matches it firmly. A row's size may be missing; if present it is once, few, many or a size class.

.,TRBJ1-3,TRBV5-1,.,TGCGCCAGCAGCTTGGAGCCTGGAAACACCATATATTTT,CASSLEPGNTIYF
TRBD1,TRBJ2-7,TRBV29-1,few,TGCAGCGCCCGGGACAGCTCCTACGAGCAGTACTTC,CSARDSSYEQYF
.,TRBJ2-3,TRBV15,few,TGTGCCACCAGCAGGGGGGCGTCCACAGATACGCAGTATTTT,CATSRGASTDTQYF
TRBD2,TRBJ2-3,TRBV5-4,.,TGTGCCAGCAGGCCTCCTGTGGCGGGGGGGACAGATACGCAGTATTTT,CASRPPVAGGTDTQYF
.,TRBJ1-1,TRBV7-2,.,TGTGCCAGCAGCTACAGGGTCATCACTGAAGCTTTCTTT,CASSYRVITEAFF
TRBD2,TRBJ2-3,TRBV7-2,.,TGTGCCAGCAGCTTAAATCGGCAGCGGGGGAACGCAGATACGCAGTATTTT,CASSLNRQRGNADTQYF
.,TRBJ1-6,TRBV10-1,.,TGCGCCACCCTCGAGGTATCGAGGCCGGCTGGGAGCTCCTATAATTCACCCCTCCACTTT,CATLEVSRPAGSSYNSPLHF
TRBD2,TRBJ2-5,TRBV7-9,.,TGTGCCAGCACAAATTCCGGGGGGGCTGCTGAGACCCAGTACTTC,CASTNSGGAAETQYF
TRBD1,TRBJ2-3,TRBV2,once,TGTGCCAGCTCCGGGACAGGGATTGAGCCAAACCATACGCAGTATTTT,CASSGTGIEPNHTQYF
.,TRBJ1-6,TRBV6-5,.,TGTGCCAGCAGTGTCCAGGGGAGAGATTCACCCCTCCACTTT,CASSVQGRDSPLHF
.,TRBJ1-1,TRBV27,once,TGTGCCAGCAGGTCTCAGGGTGGCACTGAAGCTTTCTTT,CASRSQGGTEAFF
TRBD2,TRBJ2-5,TRBV5-1,once,TGCGCCAGCAGCTTGACTAGCGGGGGGGGAGAGACCCAGTACTTC,CASSLTSGGGETQYF
.,TRBJ2-1,TRBV5-6,.,TGTGCCAGCAGCCCGGACTTGAACAATGAGCAGTTCTTC,CASSPDLNNEQFF
.,TRBJ1-1,TRBV18,.,TGTGCCAGCTCACCACCGGGGGGGAACACTGAAGCTTTCTTT,CASSPPGGNTEAFF
.,TRBJ1-2,TRBV30,.,TGTGCCTGGAGTGTTGGTTTCGGGGGACCAAACTATGGCTACACCTTC,CAWSVGFGGPNYGYTF
TRBD2,TRBJ2-7,TRBV15,.,TGTGCCACCAGCAGAGTAGCGGGGGCGACCTACGAGCAGTACTTC,CATSRVAGATYEQYF
TRBD2,TRBJ2-1,TRBV29-1,.,TGCAGCGTTAGCGGGGGGGCCGTCAATGAGCAGTTCTTC,CSVSGGAVNEQFF
TRBD2,TRBJ2-5,TRBV30,.,TGTGCCTGGGAGCGGGGGGACCAAGAGACCCAGTACTTC,CAWERGDQETQYF
.,TRBJ1-6,TRBV5-6,.,TGTGCCAGCAGCTCAATTTACAGTAATTCACCCCTCCACTTT,CASSSIYSNSPLHF
TRBD1,TRBJ2-7,TRBV19,few,TGTGCCAGTAGTAGCAGGTTGGGACAGGGGATGTACGAGCAGTACTTC,CASSSRLGQGMYEQYF
.,TRBJ1-2,TRBV18,.,TGTGCCAGCTCAGAACAGGAGAGACCCTCGGGCTACACCTTC,CASSEQERPSGYTF
.,TRBJ2-2,TRBV6-1,.,TGTGCCAGCAGTGTAAGACACAGGTCCGGGGAGCTGTTTTTT,CASSVRHRSGELFF
TRBD1,TRBJ2-1,TRBV25-1,.,TGTGCCAGCAGTGAATTCAGGGACAGGGAGGGCAATGAGCAGTTCTTC,CASSEFRDREGNEQFF
TRBD1,TRBJ2-1,TRBV2,.,TGTGCCAGCAGGGGACAGTATGAGCAGTTCTTC,CASRGQYEQFF
.,TRBJ1-6,TRBV7-9,.,TGTGCCAGCAGCTTAGTCCAGGGGTCAGGTTCACCCCTCCACTTT,CASSLVQGSGSPLHF
TRBD1,TRBJ1-2,TRBV6-5,few,TGTGCCAGCAGGGGATCCGGGACAGGGGTTGGCTACACCTTC,CASRGSGTGVGYTF
TRBD1,TRBJ1-1,TRBV7-9,.,TGTTCCAGCAGATCCGGACAGGTTGAAGCTTTCTTT,CSSRSGQVEAFF
.,TRBJ2-2,TRBV4-3,.,TGCGCCAGCAGCCAAGATGGTGGCGGGTATCCCGGGGAGCTGTTTTTT,CASSQDGGGYPGELFF